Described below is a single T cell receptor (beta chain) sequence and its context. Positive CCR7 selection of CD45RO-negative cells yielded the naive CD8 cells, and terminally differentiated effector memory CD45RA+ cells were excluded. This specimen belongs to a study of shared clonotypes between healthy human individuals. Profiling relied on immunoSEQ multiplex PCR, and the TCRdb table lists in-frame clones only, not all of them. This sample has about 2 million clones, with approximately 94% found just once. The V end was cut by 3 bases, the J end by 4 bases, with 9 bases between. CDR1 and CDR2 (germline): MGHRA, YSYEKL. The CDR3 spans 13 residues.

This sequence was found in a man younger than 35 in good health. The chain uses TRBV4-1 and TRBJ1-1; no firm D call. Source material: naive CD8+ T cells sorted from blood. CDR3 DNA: TGCGCCAGCAGCCAGATCCCAGGCACTGAAGCTTTCTTT. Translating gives CASSQIPGTEAFF.